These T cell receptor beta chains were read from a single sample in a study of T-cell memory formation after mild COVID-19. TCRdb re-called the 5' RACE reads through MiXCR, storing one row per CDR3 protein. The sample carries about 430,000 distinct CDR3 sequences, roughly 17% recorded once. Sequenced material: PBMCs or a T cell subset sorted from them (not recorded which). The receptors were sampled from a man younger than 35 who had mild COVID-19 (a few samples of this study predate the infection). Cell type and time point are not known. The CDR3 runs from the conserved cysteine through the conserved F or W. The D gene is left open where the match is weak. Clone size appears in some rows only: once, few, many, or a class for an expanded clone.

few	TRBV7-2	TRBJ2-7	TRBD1	CASSPRQGADEQYF	TGTGCCAGCAGCCCCCGACAGGGGGCCGACGAGCAGTACTTC
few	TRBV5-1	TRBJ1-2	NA	CASSSRDGYTF	TGCGCCAGCAGCAGTAGGGATGGCTACACCTTC
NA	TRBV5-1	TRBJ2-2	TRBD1	CASSRAPGQGAAGELFF	TGCGCCAGCAGCCGGGCACCGGGACAGGGGGCAGCCGGGGAGCTGTTTTTT
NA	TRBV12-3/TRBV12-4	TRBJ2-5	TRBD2	CASTTSGGSQETQYF	TGTGCCAGCACCACTAGCGGGGGGTCCCAAGAGACCCAGTACTTC
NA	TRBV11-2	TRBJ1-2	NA	CASSFNSYGYTF	TGTGCCAGCAGCTTTAACAGTTATGGCTACACCTTC
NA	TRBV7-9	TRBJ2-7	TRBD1	CASSLDRGAGQYF	TGTGCCAGCAGCCTAGACAGGGGAGCAGGGCAGTACTTC
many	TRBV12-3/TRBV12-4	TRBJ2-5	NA	CASSTPGTQETQYF	TGTGCCAGCAGTACACCGGGAACCCAAGAGACCCAGTACTTC
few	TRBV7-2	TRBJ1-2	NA	CASSLRGGRGYTF	TGTGCCAGCAGCTTAAGAGGGGGTAGGGGCTACACCTTC
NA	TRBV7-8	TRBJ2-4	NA	CASSALEGGNIQYF	TGTGCCAGCAGCGCTCTGGAGGGGGGAAACATTCAGTACTTC
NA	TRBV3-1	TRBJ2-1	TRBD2	CASRRLAGGLNEQFF	TGTGCCAGCAGGCGACTAGCGGGGGGGCTCAATGAGCAGTTCTTC
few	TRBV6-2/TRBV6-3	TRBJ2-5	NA	CASSYTPETQYF	TGTGCCAGCAGTTATACTCCGGAGACCCAGTACTTC
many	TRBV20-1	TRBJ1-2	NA	CSAPLRVRDAANYGYTF	TGCAGTGCTCCCCTGAGGGTCAGAGACGCAGCTAACTATGGCTACACCTTC
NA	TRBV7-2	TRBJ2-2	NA	CASSLRGSHTGELFF	TGTGCCAGCAGCTTAAGGGGGTCGCACACCGGGGAGCTGTTTTTT
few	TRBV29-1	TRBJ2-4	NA	CSVRGLGNIQYF	TGCAGCGTCAGGGGTTTGGGAAACATTCAGTACTTC
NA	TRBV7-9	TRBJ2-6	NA	CASSLRRSSGANVLTF	TGTGCCAGCAGCTTACGGCGGTCCTCTGGGGCCAACGTCCTGACTTTC
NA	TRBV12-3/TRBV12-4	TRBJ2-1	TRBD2	CASSRYSGELYNEQFF	TGTGCCAGCAGCCGTTATAGCGGGGAGCTCTACAATGAGCAGTTCTTC
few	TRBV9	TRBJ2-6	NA	CASSLLAGANVLTF	TGTGCCAGCAGCCTGCTAGCTGGGGCCAACGTCCTGACTTTC
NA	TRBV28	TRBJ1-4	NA	CASSLWRGSTNEKLFF	TGTGCCAGCAGTTTATGGCGGGGATCAACTAATGAAAAACTGTTTTTT
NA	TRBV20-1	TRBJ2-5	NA	CSANNRLDQTKYF	TGCAGTGCCAACAACCGACTAGACCAGACCAAGTACTTC
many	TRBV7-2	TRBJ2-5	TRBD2	CASSFRLAVQETQYF	TGTGCCAGCAGCTTCCGACTAGCGGTCCAAGAGACCCAGTACTTC
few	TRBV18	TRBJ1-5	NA	CASSPPGGNSNQPQHF	TGTGCCAGCTCACCACCGGGGGGGAATAGCAATCAGCCCCAGCATTTT
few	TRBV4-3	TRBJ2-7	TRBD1	CASSHGGTGYEQYF	TGCGCCAGCAGCCACGGCGGGACAGGATACGAGCAGTACTTC
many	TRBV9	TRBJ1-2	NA	CASSVDQGRYGYTF	TGTGCCAGCAGCGTAGATCAGGGAAGGTATGGCTACACCTTC
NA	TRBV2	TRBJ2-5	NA	CASSRRVGEETQYF	TGTGCCAGCAGCCGGAGGGTCGGGGAAGAGACCCAGTACTTC
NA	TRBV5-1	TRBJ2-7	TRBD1	CASSSHPDRAHEQYF	TGCGCCAGCAGCTCCCACCCTGACAGGGCCCACGAGCAGTACTTC
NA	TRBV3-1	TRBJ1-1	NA	CASSQEEVNTEAFF	TGTGCCAGCAGCCAAGAGGAAGTGAACACTGAAGCTTTCTTT
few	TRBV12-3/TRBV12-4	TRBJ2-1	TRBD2	CASSFQTGGQFF	TGTGCCAGCAGTTTTCAAACGGGGGGTCAGTTCTTC
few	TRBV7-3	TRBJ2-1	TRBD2	CASSTSGGVYNEQFF	TGTGCCAGCAGCACGAGCGGGGGGGTATACAATGAGCAGTTCTTC
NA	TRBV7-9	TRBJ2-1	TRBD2	CASSSIAGSSYNEQFF	TGTGCCAGCAGCTCAATAGCGGGTAGCTCCTACAATGAGCAGTTCTTC
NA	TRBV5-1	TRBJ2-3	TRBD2	CASSLELAGARGTQYF	TGCGCCAGCAGCTTGGAACTAGCGGGGGCTCGAGGTACGCAGTATTTT
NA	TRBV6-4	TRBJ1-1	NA	CASSDSYWTEAFF	TGTGCCAGCAGTGACTCTTATTGGACTGAAGCTTTCTTT
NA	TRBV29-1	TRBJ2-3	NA	CSVGALRSTDTQYF	TGCAGCGTAGGGGCCCTTAGGTCCACAGATACGCAGTATTTT
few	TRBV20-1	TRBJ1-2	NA	CSARNGDYGYTF	TGCAGTGCTAGAAACGGGGACTATGGCTACACCTTC
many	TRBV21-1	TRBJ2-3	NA	CASSDPPDTQYF	TGTGCCAGCAGTGACCCCCCAGATACGCAGTATTTT
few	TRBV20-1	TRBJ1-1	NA	CSGLGGGVTEAFF	TGCAGTGGCCTTGGCGGGGGAGTCACTGAAGCTTTCTTT
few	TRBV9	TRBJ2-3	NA	CASSPRGETDTQYF	TGTGCCAGCAGCCCTCGGGGAGAAACAGATACGCAGTATTTT
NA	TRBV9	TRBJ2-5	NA	CASSVGFQETQYF	TGTGCCAGCAGCGTGGGCTTCCAAGAGACCCAGTACTTC
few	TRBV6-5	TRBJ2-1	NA	CASSYSGQNNEQFF	TGTGCCAGCAGTTACTCAGGCCAGAACAATGAGCAGTTCTTC
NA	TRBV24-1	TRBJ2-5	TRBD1	CATSDTTGGQETQYF	TGTGCCACCAGTGATACCACAGGGGGCCAAGAGACCCAGTACTTC
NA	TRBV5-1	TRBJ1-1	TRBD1	CASSWLRPGQGSTEAFF	TGCGCCAGCAGCTGGCTGAGACCGGGACAGGGCAGCACTGAAGCTTTCTTT
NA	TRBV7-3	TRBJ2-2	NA	CASSLNPALEGTGELFF	TGTGCCAGCAGCTTAAATCCGGCACTTGAGGGAACCGGGGAGCTGTTTTTT
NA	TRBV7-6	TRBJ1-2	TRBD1	CASSFRADRAGYGYTF	TGTGCCAGCAGCTTTCGAGCGGACAGGGCTGGCTATGGCTACACCTTC
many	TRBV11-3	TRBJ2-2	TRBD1	CASSLDQAGTGNTGELFF	TGTGCCAGCAGCTTAGATCAGGCCGGGACAGGGAACACCGGGGAGCTGTTTTTT
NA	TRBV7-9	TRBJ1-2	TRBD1	CASSRRGQPENYGYTF	TGTGCCAGCAGCCGAAGGGGACAGCCTGAGAACTATGGCTACACCTTC
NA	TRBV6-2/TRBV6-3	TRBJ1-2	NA	CASSSRTIGFYGYTF	TGTGCCAGCAGTTCCAGGACTATTGGGTTCTATGGCTACACCTTC
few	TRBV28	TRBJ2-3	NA	CASSPSDRSTDTQYF	TGTGCCAGCAGTCCATCCGACAGGAGCACAGATACGCAGTATTTT
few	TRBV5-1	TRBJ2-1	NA	CASSWKTGLASEQFF	TGCGCCAGCAGCTGGAAGACAGGCTTGGCCTCTGAGCAGTTCTTC
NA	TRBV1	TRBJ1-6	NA	CTSPSDRAGYNSPLHF	TGCACCAGCCCCAGTGACCGCGCTGGCTATAATTCACCCCTCCACTTT
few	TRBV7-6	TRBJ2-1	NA	CASSLVYGLGNEQFF	TGTGCCAGCAGCTTAGTATACGGGCTCGGCAATGAGCAGTTCTTC
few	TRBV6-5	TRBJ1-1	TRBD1	CASREDRVNTEAFF	TGTGCCAGCAGAGAAGACAGGGTGAACACTGAAGCTTTCTTT
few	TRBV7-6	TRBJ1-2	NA	CASSPFLLRGVGGYTF	TGTGCCAGCAGCCCATTCCTGTTGAGGGGGGTTGGTGGCTACACCTTC
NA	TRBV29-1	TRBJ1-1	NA	CSVEVRVKGTEAFF	TGCAGCGTTGAAGTTCGAGTTAAGGGCACTGAAGCTTTCTTT
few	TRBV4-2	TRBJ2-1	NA	CASSQDFPSPNEQFF	TGTGCCAGCAGCCAAGATTTCCCCTCCCCCAATGAGCAGTTCTTC
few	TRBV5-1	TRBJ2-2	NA	CASSLAVSGMAGELFF	TGCGCCAGCAGCTTGGCGGTGAGCGGTATGGCCGGGGAGCTGTTTTTT
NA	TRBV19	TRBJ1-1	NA	CASISTVKSTTEAFF	TGTGCCAGTATTTCAACAGTTAAGTCTACGACTGAAGCTTTCTTT
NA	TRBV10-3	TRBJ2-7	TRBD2	CAISEESGTYEQYF	TGTGCCATCAGTGAGGAGAGCGGGACCTACGAGCAGTACTTC
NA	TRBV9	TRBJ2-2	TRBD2	CASQAREAGVAGELFF	TGTGCCAGTCAGGCCCGAGAAGCGGGGGTGGCCGGGGAGCTGTTTTTT
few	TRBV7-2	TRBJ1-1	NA	CASSSDRLDRAFF	TGTGCCAGCAGCTCCGACAGGTTGGATAGGGCTTTCTTT
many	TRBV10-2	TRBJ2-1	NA	CASSDELLRDNEQFF	TGCGCCAGCAGTGACGAGCTACTCCGCGATAATGAGCAGTTCTTC
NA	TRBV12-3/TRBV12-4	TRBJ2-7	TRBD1	CASSPRTGPYEQYF	TGTGCCAGCTCCCCCCGGACAGGGCCCTACGAGCAGTACTTC